Listed below are T cell receptor beta chains from one sample, sequenced in a study of patients and donors after allogeneic stem cell transplantation. TCRdb reanalysed the RT-PCR reads using MiXCR and keeps one entry per CDR3 protein. The sample includes about 87,000 distinct CDR3 sequences, around 5% seen only once; the top ten take roughly 2.5%. Input material: blood, either unsorted or a sorted T cell fraction (not recorded which). These receptors were collected from a human donor who was either an allogeneic HSCT recipient or a stem cell or donor lymphocyte infusion donor (not recorded which). It is not recorded whose cells these are; they may come from a transplant donor. The CDR3 runs from the conserved cysteine through the conserved F or W. Fields, in order: CDR3 protein, CDR3 DNA, V gene, J gene, clone size, D gene. A D gene is named only where the DNA matches it firmly. Only some rows state a clone size, as once, few, many or a class for expanded clones.

CDR3: CASSFATTPYTNEKLFF
DNA: TGCGCCAGCAGCTTTGCCACTACGCCGTATACCAATGAAAAACTGTTTTTT
V: TRBV5-1
J: TRBJ1-4
size: many
D: .

CDR3: CASSLDTGSMNTEAFF
DNA: TGCGCCAGCAGCTTGGACACGGGAAGCATGAACACTGAAGCTTTCTTT
V: TRBV5-1
J: TRBJ1-1
size: many
D: .

CDR3: CASSLGTVGGKEKLFF
DNA: TGCGCCAGCAGCTTAGGGACAGTTGGAGGGAAGGAAAAACTGTTTTTT
V: TRBV5-1
J: TRBJ1-4
size: .
D: TRBD1

CDR3: CASTPSRAASSYEQYF
DNA: TGTGCCAGCACCCCCTCGAGGGCCGCGAGCTCCTACGAGCAGTACTTC
V: TRBV27
J: TRBJ2-7
size: few
D: .

CDR3: CASSLYIAEQYF
DNA: TGTGCCAGCAGTTTATACATTGCCGAGCAGTACTTC
V: TRBV12-3/TRBV12-4
J: TRBJ2-7
size: many
D: .

CDR3: CATSDRGGAETQYF
DNA: TGTGCCACCAGCGATCGCGGGGGAGCAGAGACCCAGTACTTC
V: TRBV15
J: TRBJ2-5
size: many
D: TRBD2

CDR3: CASSGRGGDGYTF
DNA: TGTGCCAGCAGCGGGAGAGGGGGCGATGGCTACACCTTC
V: TRBV5-6
J: TRBJ1-2
size: many
D: TRBD1

CDR3: CASQERGGSDEQFF
DNA: TGTGCCAGCCAAGAACGGGGGGGATCCGATGAGCAGTTCTTC
V: TRBV5-4
J: TRBJ2-1
size: many
D: TRBD2

CDR3: CASSQSRGGGVFEAFF
DNA: TGTGCCAGCAGCCAATCCCGTGGTGGGGGGGTCTTCGAAGCTTTCTTT
V: TRBV14
J: TRBJ1-1
size: .
D: .

CDR3: CASSLRTSGDGELFF
DNA: TGCGCCAGCAGCCTCCGGACTAGCGGGGACGGGGAGCTGTTTTTT
V: TRBV5-1
J: TRBJ2-2
size: many
D: TRBD2

CDR3: CASSYGAGEKGYTF
DNA: TGTGCCAGCAGTTACGGTGCAGGGGAGAAGGGCTACACCTTC
V: TRBV6-5
J: TRBJ1-2
size: many
D: .

CDR3: CASSLVLGVADGDEQFF
DNA: TGTGCCAGCAGCTTAGTCTTAGGGGTAGCCGACGGCGATGAGCAGTTCTTC
V: TRBV7-2
J: TRBJ2-1
size: few
D: .

CDR3: CASSPKGQGEEYF
DNA: TGTGCCAGCTCACCAAAGGGACAGGGGGAGGAGTACTTC
V: TRBV18
J: TRBJ2-7
size: many
D: TRBD1

CDR3: CASSLLARNNEQFF
DNA: TGTGCCAGCAGCTTGCTAGCGCGAAACAATGAGCAGTTCTTC
V: TRBV5-4
J: TRBJ2-1
size: many
D: .

CDR3: CASSLSRSTEAFF
DNA: TGTGCCAGCAGCTTGAGCCGGAGCACTGAAGCTTTCTTT
V: TRBV5-4
J: TRBJ1-1
size: many
D: .

CDR3: CASRLEGGFQPQHF
DNA: TGTGCCAGCAGGTTGGAGGGTGGGTTCCAGCCCCAGCATTTT
V: TRBV2
J: TRBJ1-5
size: few
D: .

CDR3: CSARDLSGAGELFF
DNA: TGCAGTGCTAGAGATCTGTCAGGGGCCGGGGAGCTGTTTTTT
V: TRBV20-1
J: TRBJ2-2
size: many
D: .

CDR3: CAIRPSLGTGNNEQFF
DNA: TGTGCCATCAGACCATCTCTCGGGACAGGTAACAATGAGCAGTTCTTC
V: TRBV10-3
J: TRBJ2-1
size: many
D: TRBD1

CDR3: CASSFWPSGSQDTQYF
DNA: TGCGCCAGCAGCTTTTGGCCTAGCGGGAGCCAGGATACGCAGTATTTT
V: TRBV5-1
J: TRBJ2-3
size: few
D: TRBD2

CDR3: CSARYQGAYNSPLHF
DNA: TGCAGTGCTAGATACCAGGGGGCGTATAATTCACCCCTCCACTTT
V: TRBV20-1
J: TRBJ1-6
size: many
D: TRBD1

CDR3: CASRLAGGPEREQYF
DNA: TGTGCCAGCAGACTAGCGGGAGGGCCGGAGCGCGAGCAGTACTTC
V: TRBV11-2
J: TRBJ2-7
size: .
D: TRBD2

CDR3: CASSFGTPGTEAFF
DNA: TGCGCCAGCAGCTTCGGGACTCCGGGCACTGAAGCTTTCTTT
V: TRBV5-1
J: TRBJ1-1
size: many
D: .

CDR3: CATSRGEGWKEQFF
DNA: TGTGCCACCAGCAGGGGGGAAGGGTGGAAAGAGCAGTTCTTC
V: TRBV15
J: TRBJ2-1
size: many
D: .

CDR3: CASRRSGGSYNEQFF
DNA: TGTGCCAGCAGACGTTCAGGGGGATCCTACAATGAGCAGTTCTTC
V: TRBV12-3/TRBV12-4
J: TRBJ2-1
size: many
D: TRBD1

CDR3: CASSLSHMANTEAFF
DNA: TGTGCCAGCAGTTTATCTCACATGGCGAACACTGAAGCTTTCTTT
V: TRBV27
J: TRBJ1-1
size: many
D: .

CDR3: CASSLNARGATNEKLFF
DNA: TGTGCCAGCAGCTTAAACGCGAGAGGTGCGACTAATGAAAAACTGTTTTTT
V: TRBV7-8
J: TRBJ1-4
size: many
D: .

CDR3: CASSSYGGLGSLHF
DNA: TGTGCCAGCAGTTCCTATGGGGGCCTTGGGTCCCTCCACTTT
V: TRBV6-5
J: TRBJ1-6
size: many
D: .

CDR3: CASSPGGETEAFF
DNA: TGTGCCAGCAGCCCTGGGGGGGAAACTGAAGCTTTCTTT
V: TRBV5-4
J: TRBJ1-1
size: few
D: .

CDR3: CASSSRGVGTDTQYF
DNA: TGTGCCAGCAGCTCCAGGGGGGTTGGCACAGATACGCAGTATTTT
V: TRBV5-4
J: TRBJ2-3
size: .
D: .

CDR3: CASSFGNTQYF
DNA: TGTGCCAGCAGCTTTGGTAATACGCAGTATTTT
V: TRBV13
J: TRBJ2-3
size: .
D: .

CDR3: CASIGLGPSYNEQFF
DNA: TGTGCCAGCATTGGACTAGGGCCCTCCTACAATGAGCAGTTCTTC
V: TRBV2
J: TRBJ2-1
size: many
D: TRBD2

CDR3: CATSIRRGNGETQYF
DNA: TGTGCCACCAGCATCCGCAGGGGGAATGGAGAGACCCAGTACTTC
V: TRBV15
J: TRBJ2-5
size: many
D: TRBD1

CDR3: CASSSRTGGETQYF
DNA: TGTGCCAGCAGCTCTCGGACAGGGGGAGAGACCCAGTACTTC
V: TRBV7-9
J: TRBJ2-5
size: many
D: TRBD1

CDR3: CASSQVRLGTPSGDEQYF
DNA: TGCGCCAGCAGCCAAGTAAGGTTGGGGACACCGTCGGGTGACGAGCAGTACTTC
V: TRBV4-1
J: TRBJ2-7
size: .
D: .

CDR3: CASSQVGGSYGYTF
DNA: TGCGCCAGCAGCCAAGTAGGGGGCAGCTATGGCTACACCTTC
V: TRBV4-1
J: TRBJ1-2
size: many
D: TRBD1

CDR3: CASSKSTGPSYEQYF
DNA: TGTGCCAGCAGTAAGTCGACCGGGCCCTCCTACGAGCAGTACTTC
V: TRBV27
J: TRBJ2-7
size: many
D: .

CDR3: CASSSVARGGSYNEQFF
DNA: TGTGCCAGCAGCTCAGTAGCGCGGGGGGGCTCCTACAATGAGCAGTTCTTC
V: TRBV11-2
J: TRBJ2-1
size: .
D: TRBD2

CDR3: CATSDFWGTGELFF
DNA: TGTGCCACCAGTGATTTTTGGGGGACCGGGGAGCTGTTTTTT
V: TRBV24-1
J: TRBJ2-2
size: many
D: .

CDR3: CASSYSPLAGIYNEQFF
DNA: TGTGCCAGCAGTTACTCACCCCTAGCGGGGATATACAATGAGCAGTTCTTC
V: TRBV6-5
J: TRBJ2-1
size: many
D: TRBD2

CDR3: CASSPPGTNKETQYF
DNA: TGCGCCAGCAGCCCCCCGGGGACTAATAAAGAGACCCAGTACTTC
V: TRBV4-1
J: TRBJ2-5
size: few
D: TRBD2

CDR3: CSVEAGSYEQYF
DNA: TGCAGCGTTGAGGCAGGTTCCTACGAGCAGTACTTC
V: TRBV29-1
J: TRBJ2-7
size: many
D: .

CDR3: CASSSSGGGTDTQYF
DNA: TGTGCCAGCAGCTCTAGCGGGGGAGGGACAGATACGCAGTATTTT
V: TRBV7-3
J: TRBJ2-3
size: many
D: TRBD2

CDR3: CASTGDTRRAEAFF
DNA: TGTGCCAGCACCGGCGATACGAGACGCGCTGAAGCTTTCTTT
V: TRBV11-3
J: TRBJ1-1
size: .
D: .

CDR3: CASSRDSSNTEAFF
DNA: TGCGCCAGCAGCAGGGACAGCTCGAACACTGAAGCTTTCTTT
V: TRBV5-1
J: TRBJ1-1
size: many
D: TRBD1

CDR3: CASSRVGRNYGYTF
DNA: TGTGCCAGTAGTCGCGTGGGAAGAAACTATGGCTACACCTTC
V: TRBV19
J: TRBJ1-2
size: .
D: .

CDR3: CAISEGRDETQYF
DNA: TGTGCCATCAGTGAGGGGAGGGATGAGACCCAGTACTTC
V: TRBV10-3
J: TRBJ2-5
size: many
D: TRBD2

CDR3: CASSRGLSGNTIYF
DNA: TGTGCCAGCAGCCGCGGCCTCTCTGGAAACACCATATATTTT
V: TRBV28
J: TRBJ1-3
size: many
D: .

CDR3: CASSLQDRGLTEAFF
DNA: TGCGCCAGCAGCTTACAAGACAGGGGGCTCACTGAAGCTTTCTTT
V: TRBV5-1
J: TRBJ1-1
size: many
D: TRBD1

CDR3: CSARVAPRDIQYF
DNA: TGCAGTGCTAGAGTTGCCCCACGGGACATTCAGTACTTC
V: TRBV20-1
J: TRBJ2-4
size: many
D: .

CDR3: CASSQETFQGRGEKLFF
DNA: TGTGCCAGCAGCCAAGAAACCTTTCAGGGGAGAGGAGAAAAACTGTTTTTT
V: TRBV4-2
J: TRBJ1-4
size: .
D: .

CDR3: CSARDLARSEQYF
DNA: TGCAGTGCTAGAGATCTGGCTAGATCCGAGCAGTACTTC
V: TRBV20-1
J: TRBJ2-7
size: .
D: .

CDR3: CASSLRDRGNPNYGYTF
DNA: TGTGCCAGCAGCCTCAGGGACAGGGGTAACCCTAACTATGGCTACACCTTC
V: TRBV4-2
J: TRBJ1-2
size: few
D: TRBD1

CDR3: CASSSLSGTQYF
DNA: TGTGCCAGCAGCTCCCTGAGCGGGACCCAGTACTTC
V: TRBV11-3
J: TRBJ2-5
size: few
D: .

CDR3: CASSYQGTYEQYF
DNA: TGTGCCAGCAGTTATCAGGGGACCTACGAGCAGTACTTC
V: TRBV7-2
J: TRBJ2-7
size: many
D: .

CDR3: CASTIDRGNEQFF
DNA: TGTGCCAGCACCATCGACAGGGGCAATGAGCAGTTCTTC
V: TRBV5-6
J: TRBJ2-1
size: many
D: TRBD1

CDR3: CASSLGQPNEQFF
DNA: TGTGCCAGCAGCTTAGGACAGCCCAATGAGCAGTTCTTC
V: TRBV5-5
J: TRBJ2-1
size: many
D: .